Listed below are T cell receptor beta chains from one sample, sequenced in a study of CD8 T cells in ankylosing spondylitis. TCRdb passed the 5' RACE reads through MiXCR, listing each CDR3 protein once. The profile shows roughly 190,000 distinct CDR3 sequences, more than 10% of them singletons. The sample was blood, either unsorted or a sorted T cell fraction (not recorded which). The source is a male donor with ankylosing spondylitis or in good health (not recorded which). Both conserved end residues are part of each CDR3. Each record gives: D gene, J gene, V gene, clone size, CDR3 DNA, CDR3 protein. A D gene is named only where the DNA matches it firmly. Clone size is not always given. Where it is, it says once, few, many or a class for expanded clones.

TRBD2	TRBJ2-1	TRBV12-5	many	TGTGCTAGTGGTTTGGGGGACTACCCTTACAATGAGCAGTTCTTC	CASGLGDYPYNEQFF
-	TRBJ1-5	TRBV2	few	TGTGCCAGCCGGGTGGCTAGCAATCAGCCCCAGCATTTT	CASRVASNQPQHF
-	TRBJ1-5	TRBV6-5	-	TGTGCCAGCAGTTCACGGGAGCCGAATCAGCCCCAGCATTTT	CASSSREPNQPQHF
-	TRBJ2-5	TRBV27	-	TGTGCCAGCAAAGACTGGGTTAAAGAGACCCAGTACTTC	CASKDWVKETQYF
TRBD1	TRBJ2-5	TRBV2	few	TGTGCCAGCAGTCCCGGTGACAGGGTGAATCTCGAGACCCAGTACTTC	CASSPGDRVNLETQYF
TRBD1	TRBJ1-1	TRBV4-1	many	TGCGCCAGCAGCCGCGGCTGGGACAGCAAGAACACTGAAGCTTTCTTT	CASSRGWDSKNTEAFF
TRBD2	TRBJ2-1	TRBV6-2/TRBV6-3	few	TGTGCCAGCAGTACCGGGACTAGCGGGAGGGATGAGCAGTTCTTC	CASSTGTSGRDEQFF
-	TRBJ1-4	TRBV4-1	many	TGCGCCAGCAGCCAAGCGCAGGGCGCTTGGGAAAAACTGTTTTTT	CASSQAQGAWEKLFF
TRBD2	TRBJ2-2	TRBV3-1	few	TGTGCCAGCAGCCCATTCCCCGGGACTAGCGTTGGGGAGCTGTTTTTT	CASSPFPGTSVGELFF
TRBD2	TRBJ2-3	TRBV3-1	few	TGTGCCAGCAGCCGCCTCACCGTTCTAGCGGGAGGGCAGACAGATACGCAGTATTTT	CASSRLTVLAGGQTDTQYF
-	TRBJ2-7	TRBV12-3/TRBV12-4	many	TGTGCCAGCAGTTTAATTAGATACGAGCAGTACTTC	CASSLIRYEQYF
-	TRBJ2-1	TRBV9	-	TGTGCCAGCAGCTTCGTAAGCGGTCCCTACAATGAGCAGTTCTTC	CASSFVSGPYNEQFF
-	TRBJ2-7	TRBV20-1	few	TGCAGCGCAATAGAGGCTCCCCCCTACGAGCAGTACTTC	CSAIEAPPYEQYF
-	TRBJ2-5	TRBV6-1	few	TGTGCCAGCGGCCTGACGGTGGGGTACCAAGAGACCCAGTACTTC	CASGLTVGYQETQYF
TRBD1	TRBJ2-7	TRBV7-9	-	TGTGCCAGCAGCTCCCGGGACAGGGGACCCTACGAGCAGTACTTC	CASSSRDRGPYEQYF
TRBD2	TRBJ2-5	TRBV18	many	TGTGCCAGCTGCAATCGACTAGCGGGAGAGGAGACCCAGTACTTC	CASCNRLAGEETQYF
-	TRBJ2-7	TRBV7-8	few	TGTGCCAGCAGCCTCGACTGGGTCGGGGACGAGCAGTACTTC	CASSLDWVGDEQYF
TRBD1	TRBJ2-7	TRBV29-1	-	TGCAGCGTTTCAGACAGGGGGCGTTTCTACGAGCAGTACTTC	CSVSDRGRFYEQYF
-	TRBJ1-1	TRBV4-1	many	TGCGCCAGCAGCCTCCCCAGCGATCGGACTGAAGCTTTCTTT	CASSLPSDRTEAFF
TRBD2	TRBJ2-2	TRBV20-1	many	TGCAGTGCTAGAGAAGGGACTAGCGGGAGTAGCCCCGGGGAGCTGTTTTTT	CSAREGTSGSSPGELFF
-	TRBJ2-2	TRBV11-2	few	TGTGCCAACAGCTTTGGTCACCGCACGGCCGGGGAGCTGTTTTTT	CANSFGHRTAGELFF
TRBD1	TRBJ1-1	TRBV6-5	-	TGTGCCAGCAGACCCGACAGGGTCAGAGCTTTCTTT	CASRPDRVRAFF
-	TRBJ2-7	TRBV7-9	-	TGTGCCAGCAGCCCGCTGGGGGCCGGGGCCGATTCCTACGAGCAGTACTTC	CASSPLGAGADSYEQYF
-	TRBJ2-1	TRBV10-1	-	TGCGCCAGCAGTGAGTCGGACTACAATGAGCAGTTCTTC	CASSESDYNEQFF
TRBD1	TRBJ1-1	TRBV29-1	many	TGCAGCGTCCCATTCTGGGGGACAGGCGAGAACACTGAAGCTTTCTTT	CSVPFWGTGENTEAFF
-	TRBJ1-2	TRBV6-5	-	TGTGCCAGCAGTTACTCCCTTGAGGACATTACCAACTATGGCTACACCTTC	CASSYSLEDITNYGYTF
-	TRBJ1-1	TRBV30	few	TGTGCCTGGAGTGTGGGCGGGAACACTGAAGCTTTCTTT	CAWSVGGNTEAFF
-	TRBJ1-1	TRBV12-3/TRBV12-4	few	TGTGCCAATATCATCCTCAACACTGAAGCTTTCTTT	CANIILNTEAFF
-	TRBJ2-7	TRBV5-1	-	TGCGCCAGCAGCCCTGACACTAACGAGCAGTACTTC	CASSPDTNEQYF